This passage covers 22 T cell receptor beta chains from one sample sequenced in a study of cytomegalovirus exposure and HLA in healthy donors. Vbeta (60) and Jbeta (13) primers were used in the PCR. TCRdb keeps only in-frame clones here, not all; method: immunoSEQ multiplex PCR. The sample records 150,000 to 200,000 clones, around 80% being singletons. Input material: PBMCs. These receptors originate from a woman aged 18-29 years in good health and CMV-seropositive.

The chain links TRBV5-4 to TRBJ1-1; weak D call: TRBD1 (5 bases). Germline loops: CDR1 SGHNT, CDR2 YYREEE (reference sequence). The CDR3 has 12 residues. Trimming shortened V by 0 bases and J by 8 bases, and 8 bases separated the two germline ends. The CDR3 is CASSLEYREAFF. The CDR3 DNA reads TGTGCCAGCAGCTTGGAATACAGGGAAGCTTTCTTT.

This chain connects TRBV6-6 to TRBJ1-5, with 8 bases fitting TRBD1. Trimming removed 2 bases from V and 3 bases from J; junction bases left unmatched: 3. In germline, CDR1 is MNHNY, CDR2 SVGAGI (reference sequence). This CDR3 spans 15 amino acids. The CDR3 reads CASSYQGANNQPQHF. CDR3 coding DNA: TGTGCCAGCAGTTACCAGGGGGCAAACAATCAGCCCCAGCATTTT.

This rearrangement joins TRBV6-6 to TRBJ1-4; TRBD1 aligns across 7 bases. Germline V gene data show CDR1 as MNHNY and CDR2 as SVGAGI (reference sequence). The CDR3 runs to 15 residues. V dropped 2 bases and J dropped 3; count of bases not matched to a gene: 3. In DNA form, the CDR3 reads TGTGCCAGCAGTTACCTGGGGACAGCTAATGAAAAACTGTTTTTT. It yields the protein CASSYLGTANEKLFF.

A single count supports this clone. The J gene is TRBJ2-1, the V gene TRBV11-1; D might be TRBD2 (5 bases). V was cut by 5 bases and J by 8 bases, with 10 bases left in between. CDR1 is SGHAT, CDR2 FQDESV, per germline (reference sequence). This CDR3 is built from 12 residues. The CDR3 spells CASSAAGDEQFF. The DNA for the CDR3 is TGTGCCAGCAGCGCTGCCGGGGATGAGCAGTTCTTC. Drawing the rest from reference TRBV11-1 and TRBJ2-1, the complete variable domain is EAEVAQSPRYKITEKSQAVAFWCDPISGHATLYWYRQILGQGPELLVQFQDESVVDDSQLPKDRFSAERLKGVDSTLKIQPAELGDSAMYLCASSAAGDEQFFGPGTRLTVL.

This clone was observed once. The chain carries TRBV7-8 and TRBJ1-1; D is perhaps TRBD1 (5 bases). This CDR3 has 18 residues. The germline CDR1 and CDR2 sequences are SGHVS and FQNEAQ. V dropped 2 bases and J dropped 2 bases, with 21 bases sitting between them. The CDR3: CASSLLRGSRGNNTEAFF. CDR3 bases: TGTGCCAGCAGCTTACTCCGAGGCTCGCGGGGCAATAACACTGAAGCTTTCTTT.

V gene TRBV5-1 combines with J gene TRBJ1-1; D may be TRBD1 (5 bases). Germline CDR1 is SGHRS and CDR2 is YFSETQ. This CDR3 is built from 14 residues. Trimming stripped 8 bases from V and 1 base from J, with 15 bases between. CDR3 DNA: TGCGCCAGTTCCGACGGGGGGACGAACACTGAAGCTTTCTTT. Its protein is CASSDGGTNTEAFF.

This clone showed up just a few times. The chain is built from TRBV6-6 and TRBJ2-1; 10 bases match TRBD1. V shed 6 bases, J shed 4 bases, and the junction held 9 bases outside the gene matches. Germline CDR1 is MNHNY and CDR2 is SVGAGI (reference sequence). This CDR3 has 16 amino acids. The CDR3 DNA follows: TGTGCCAGCAGGGCCGGGGGACAGGGGAGTTACAATGAGCAGTTCTTC. Amino acids: CASRAGGQGSYNEQFF.

The chain employs TRBV6-5 and TRBJ2-7; TRBD1 agrees at 11 bases. The germline gives CDR1 MNHEY, CDR2 SVGAGI. This CDR3 spans 14 amino acids. V was pared by 6 bases and J by 2 bases, with 3 bases of the junction left unmatched. The CDR3 spells CASSVGQGAYEQYF. The CDR3 DNA reads TGTGCCAGCAGCGTGGGACAGGGGGCCTACGAGCAGTACTTC.

This chain joins TRBV2 and TRBJ1-3; D may be TRBD1 (5 bases). The germline V gene has CDR1 SNHLY and CDR2 FYNNEI. CDR3 length equals 12 residues. Trimming removed 7 bases at V and 7 bases at J, with 11 bases between. The CDR3 sequence is CASKGLGNTIYF. In nucleotides, the CDR3 is TGTGCCAGCAAGGGGCTCGGGAACACCATATATTTT.

V is TRBV18 and J is TRBJ2-1; 12 bases map to TRBD2. Per the germline V gene, CDR1 is KGHSH and CDR2 is LQKENI. This CDR3 is 15 amino acids long. V shed 5 bases, J shed 10 bases, and the junction held 9 bases outside the gene matches. In DNA, the CDR3 is TGTGCCAGCTCAGTTACTAGCGGGGGGCCTCCCGAGCAGTTCTTC. It codes for CASSVTSGGPPEQFF.

Turning to this clone: The junction departs from the called germline gene at one end, perhaps through a read error. CDR3 nucleotide sequence: TGTTCCAGCAGCCACCCCAAGCGGGAGATGAACACTGAAGCTTTCTTT. Translating gives CSSSHPKREMNTEAFF. This chain connects TRBV7-9 to TRBJ1-1; D not certain. The germline V gene encodes CDR1 SEHNR and CDR2 FQNEAQ (reference sequence). The CDR3 covers 16 residues. Using reference TRBV7-9 and TRBJ1-1 for the parts outside the CDR3, the full variable domain is DTGVSQNPRHKITKRGQNVTFRCDPISEHNRLYWYRQTLGQGPEFLTYFQNEAQLEKSRLLSDRFSAERPKGSFSTLEIQRTEQGDSAMYLCSSSHPKREMNTEAFFGQGTRLTVV.

This clone has only one observation. The genes are TRBV10-1 and TRBJ1-1; D is perhaps TRBD1 (5 bases). This CDR3 comprises 15 residues. V was pared by 3 bases and J by 2 bases, with 13 bases between. The germline CDR1 and CDR2 sequences are WNHNN and SYGVQD (reference sequence). The CDR3 nucleotides are TGCGCCAGCAGTGAAAGGGGCAGCCCCAACACTGAAGCTTTCTTT. As protein: CASSERGSPNTEAFF.

The chain carries TRBV11-2 and TRBJ2-3, with D possibly being TRBD2 (6 bases). The CDR3 runs 15 residues. Trimming removed 2 bases from V and 4 bases from J, with 13 bases in between. Germline V gene data show CDR1 as SGHAT and CDR2 as FQNNGV. Here the CDR3 DNA reads TGTGCCAGCAGCTTAAGTCTAGCGTTCGCAGATACGCAGTATTTT. Its translation is CASSLSLAFADTQYF.

This clone was seen a handful of times. CDR3 DNA sequence: TGTGCCAGCAGCACCTTCGCGGGACCGATCACAGATACGCAGTATTTT. The encoded protein is CASSTFAGPITDTQYF. The V and J genes are TRBV5-4 and TRBJ2-3; possible D gene TRBD2, 6 bases. Germline values: CDR1 SGHNT, CDR2 YYREEE (reference sequence). CDR3 length: 16 amino acids. The ends were cut back, 4 bases at V and 2 bases at J, with 17 bases in the middle.

This chain joins TRBV29-1 and TRBJ1-1, with D possibly being TRBD1 (5 bases). This CDR3 is built from 11 residues. The V gene's germline CDR1 is SQVTM and CDR2 ANQGSEA. Trimming took off 2 bases at V and 5 bases at J, with 6 bases between the two ends. CDR3 bases: TGCAGCGTTGAACAGGGAACTGAAGCTTTCTTT. Translated, it gives CSVEQGTEAFF.

The chain has TRBV7-9 and TRBJ2-3; D ambiguous. Trimming stripped 1 base from V and 6 bases from J, with 17 bases between. Germline V gene lookup returns CDR1 SEHNR and CDR2 FQNEAQ (reference sequence). This CDR3 has 16 residues. The CDR3 nucleotides read TGTGCCAGCAGCTTAGGTTCACTCTCCGTGTTGGATACGCAGTATTTT. Translated: CASSLGSLSVLDTQYF. Drawing the rest from reference TRBV7-9 and TRBJ2-3, the complete variable domain is DTGVSQNPRHKITKRGQNVTFRCDPISEHNRLYWYRQTLGQGPEFLTYFQNEAQLEKSRLLSDRFSAERPKGSFSTLEIQRTEQGDSAMYLCASSLGSLSVLDTQYFGPGTRLTVL.

This clone came up once. The CDR3 DNA reads TGTGCCAGCAGCGTAGGGGGGTCGGCAGGGGCTAACAATGAGCAGTTCTTC. It specifies CASSVGGSAGANNEQFF. This chain links TRBV9 with TRBJ2-1; possible D gene TRBD1, 6 bases. V gave up 0 bases and J gave up 5 bases, with 18 bases separating them. This CDR3 has 17 residues. CDR1 and CDR2 from the germline V gene are SGDLS and YYNGEE. Full variable domain (outside the CDR3, taken from reference TRBV9 and TRBJ2-1): DSGVTQTPKHLITATGQRVTLRCSPRSGDLSVYWYQQSLDQGLQFLIQYYNGEERAKGNILERFSAQQFPDLHSELNLSSLELGDSALYFCASSVGGSAGANNEQFFGPGTRLTVL.

The gene calls are TRBV5-1 and TRBJ2-7; 11 nucleotides line up with TRBD2. Losses at the gene ends were 4 bases for V and 6 bases for J; bases not matched to a gene: 9. Germline assignment: CDR1 SGHRS and CDR2 YFSETQ. This CDR3 has 15 amino acids. The DNA of the CDR3 is TGCGCCAGCAGCCCTAGTAGCGGGGGGGCTCGCGAGCAGTACGTC. It translates to CASSPSSGGAREQYV.

This rearrangement joins TRBV29-1 to TRBJ2-2; TRBD1 matches at 8 bases. J gave up 7 bases and V 4 bases, and 8 bases lay outside the gene matches. The CDR3 runs to 14 residues. Germline V gene data show CDR1 as SQVTM and CDR2 as ANQGSEA. The CDR3 loop is CSVGQGHQGGELFF. As DNA, the CDR3 is TGCAGCGTTGGACAGGGGCATCAAGGCGGGGAGCTGTTTTTT.

The chain couples TRBV6-1 to TRBJ1-1; no firm D call. Trimming shortened V by 7 bases and J by 0 bases, and 12 bases separated the two germline ends. Germline CDR1 is MNHNS and CDR2 is SASEGT. CDR3 size: 14 residues. In DNA, the CDR3 is TGTGCCAGCACACCACTGAATTTGAACACTGAAGCTTTCTTT. It encodes CASTPLNLNTEAFF.

As regards this clone: Within the sample, other DNA sequences also encode this same CDR3. The V gene is TRBV5-1, the J gene TRBJ2-3, with D hard to call. Trimming cost V 4 bases and J 1 base, with 7 bases left between them. There are 13 residues in the CDR3. Germline CDR1 and CDR2: SGHRS and YFSETQ. The CDR3 sequence is CASSRAGTDTQYF. The CDR3 nucleotides are TGCGCCAGCAGCAGAGCCGGCACAGATACGCAGTATTTT.

The V gene is TRBV20-1, the J gene TRBJ1-5; D call uncertain. The germline CDR1 and CDR2 sequences are DFQATT and SNEGSKA (reference sequence). The V end lost 6 bases, the J end lost 9 bases, and 12 bases lay between the germline ends. The CDR3 covers 11 residues. CDR3 sequence (DNA): TGCAGTGCCAAGCCCATCACGCCCCAGCATTTT. This gives the protein CSAKPITPQHF.